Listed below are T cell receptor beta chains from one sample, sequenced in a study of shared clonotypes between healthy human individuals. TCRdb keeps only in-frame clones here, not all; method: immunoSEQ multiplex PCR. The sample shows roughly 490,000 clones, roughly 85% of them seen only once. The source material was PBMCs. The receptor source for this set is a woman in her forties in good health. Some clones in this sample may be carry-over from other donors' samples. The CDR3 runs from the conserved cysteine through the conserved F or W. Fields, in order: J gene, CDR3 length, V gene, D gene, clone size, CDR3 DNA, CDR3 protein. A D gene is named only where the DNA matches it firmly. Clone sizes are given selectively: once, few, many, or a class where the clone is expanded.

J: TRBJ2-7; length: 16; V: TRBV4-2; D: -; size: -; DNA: TGTGCCAGCAGCCAAGTAATATCAGGTCAGCATATCGAGCAGTACTTC; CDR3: CASSQVISGQHIEQYF
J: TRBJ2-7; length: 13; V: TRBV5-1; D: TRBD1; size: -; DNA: TGCGCCAGCAGCTTGGAACAGGGGGCCGAGCAGTACTTC; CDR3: CASSLEQGAEQYF
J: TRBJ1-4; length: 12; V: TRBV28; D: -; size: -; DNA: TGTGCCAGCACGCAGGGTAATGAAAAACTGTTTTTT; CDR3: CASTQGNEKLFF
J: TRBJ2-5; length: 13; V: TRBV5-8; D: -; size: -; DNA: TGTGCCAGCAGTAGGTGGTCCCAAGAGACCCAGTACTTC; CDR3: CASSRWSQETQYF
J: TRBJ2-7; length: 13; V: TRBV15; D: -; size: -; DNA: TGTGCCACCAGCAGAGACCCCTCTTACGAGCAGTACTTC; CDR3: CATSRDPSYEQYF
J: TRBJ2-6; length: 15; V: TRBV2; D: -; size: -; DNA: TGTGCCAGCAGTCAACAGGCGACCGGGGCCAACGTCCTGACTTTC; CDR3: CASSQQATGANVLTF
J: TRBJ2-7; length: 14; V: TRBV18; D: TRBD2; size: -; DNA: TGTGCCAGCTCCACCAGCGGGAGTGGAGGAGAGCAGTACTTC; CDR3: CASSTSGSGGEQYF
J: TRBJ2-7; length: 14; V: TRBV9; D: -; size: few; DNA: TGTGCCAGCAGCGTATCAGGCGGGTCGGGGGAGCAGTACTTC; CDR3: CASSVSGGSGEQYF
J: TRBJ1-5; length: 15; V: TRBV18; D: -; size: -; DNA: TGTGCCAGCTCACCACCGTTAGGACAGAATCAGCCCCAGCATTTT; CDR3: CASSPPLGQNQPQHF
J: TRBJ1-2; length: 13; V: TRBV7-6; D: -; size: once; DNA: TGTGCCAGCAGCCCGACCGGGGCGGACGGCTACACCTTC; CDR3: CASSPTGADGYTF
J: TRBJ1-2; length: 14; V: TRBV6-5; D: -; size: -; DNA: TGTGCCAGCAGGAGGGGCGCCGAAGTTTATGGCTACACCTTC; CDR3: CASRRGAEVYGYTF
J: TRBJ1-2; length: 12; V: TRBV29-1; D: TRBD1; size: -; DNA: TGCAGCGTAGAGGGTTGGGACAGAGGCTACACCTTC; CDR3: CSVEGWDRGYTF
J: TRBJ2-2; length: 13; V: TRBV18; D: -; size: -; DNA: TGTGCCAGCTCCTCAAGAGGGACCGGGGAGCTGTTTTTT; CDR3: CASSSRGTGELFF
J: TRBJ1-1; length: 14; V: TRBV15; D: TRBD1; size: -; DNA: TGTGCCACCGAGCATCGGGACAGACAATTGGGAGCTTTCTTT; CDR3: CATEHRDRQLGAFF
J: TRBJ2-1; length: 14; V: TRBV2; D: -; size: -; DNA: TGTGCCAGCCAGGAGTGGGTGACCTACAATGAGCAGTTCTTC; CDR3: CASQEWVTYNEQFF
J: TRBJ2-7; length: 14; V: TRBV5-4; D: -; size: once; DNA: TGTGCCAGCAGCTGGAGCCGGGACACCTACGAGCAGTACTTC; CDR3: CASSWSRDTYEQYF
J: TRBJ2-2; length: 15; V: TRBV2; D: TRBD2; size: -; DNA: TGTGCCAGCAGTGTGCTAGCGGGGAACACCGGGGAGCTGTTTTTT; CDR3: CASSVLAGNTGELFF
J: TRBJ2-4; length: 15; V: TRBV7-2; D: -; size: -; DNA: TGTGCCAGCAGCTTAGGTGGGATAAACAAAAACATTCAGTACTTC; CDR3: CASSLGGINKNIQYF
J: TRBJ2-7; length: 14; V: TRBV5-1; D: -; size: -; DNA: TGCGCCAGCAGCTTGATTCCGGGAACCTACGAGCAGTACTTC; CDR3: CASSLIPGTYEQYF
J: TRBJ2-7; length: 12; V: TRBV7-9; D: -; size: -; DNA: TGTGCCAGCAGCTTCAACCCGCGCGAGCAGTACTTC; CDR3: CASSFNPREQYF
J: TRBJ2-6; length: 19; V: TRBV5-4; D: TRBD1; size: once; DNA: TGTGCCAGCATACCAGGGGGCACACATACCACCTCTGGGGCCAACGTCCTGACTTTC; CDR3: CASIPGGTHTTSGANVLTF
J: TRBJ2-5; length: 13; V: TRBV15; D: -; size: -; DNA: TGTGCCACCAGCAGAGCCCCTGAGGAGACCCAGTACTTC; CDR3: CATSRAPEETQYF
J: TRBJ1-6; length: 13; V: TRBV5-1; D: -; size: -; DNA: TGCGCCAGCAGCTTGAACAGGGATTCACCCCTCCACTTT; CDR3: CASSLNRDSPLHF
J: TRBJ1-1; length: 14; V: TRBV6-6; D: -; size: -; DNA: TGTGCCAGCAGTTACTGGGGATCGGGCACTGAAGCTTTCTTT; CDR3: CASSYWGSGTEAFF
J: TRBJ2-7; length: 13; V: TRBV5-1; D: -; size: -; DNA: TGCGCCAGCAGCTTGGCTGCAGAAGGCGAGCAGTACTTC; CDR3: CASSLAAEGEQYF
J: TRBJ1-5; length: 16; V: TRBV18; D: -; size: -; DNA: TGTGCCAGCTCACCAAATCGGGGCCAGGGCAATCAGCCCCAGCATTTT; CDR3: CASSPNRGQGNQPQHF
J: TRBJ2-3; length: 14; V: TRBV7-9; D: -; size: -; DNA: TGTGCCAGCAGCCCGTCGAGGGGGGCAGATACGCAGTATTTT; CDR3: CASSPSRGADTQYF
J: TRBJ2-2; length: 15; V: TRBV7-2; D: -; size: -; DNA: TGTGCCAGCAGCTATAAGGGGGCGAACACCGGGGAGCTGTTTTTT; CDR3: CASSYKGANTGELFF
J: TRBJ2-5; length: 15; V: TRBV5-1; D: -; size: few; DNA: TGCGCCAGCAGCTTAATGGGTTCGGCGGGGGAGACCCAGTACTTC; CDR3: CASSLMGSAGETQYF
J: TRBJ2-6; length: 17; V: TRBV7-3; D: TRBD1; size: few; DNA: TGTGCCAGCAGCTTGGGACAGGGGACCTCTGGGGCCAACGTCCTGACTTTC; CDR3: CASSLGQGTSGANVLTF
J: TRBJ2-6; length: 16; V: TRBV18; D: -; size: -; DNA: TGTGCCAGCTCACCGGTCTGGGAGACTGGGGCCAACGTCCTGACTTTC; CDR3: CASSPVWETGANVLTF
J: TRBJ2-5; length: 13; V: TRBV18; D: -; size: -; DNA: TGTGCCAGCTCACTGACGTTTCAAGAGACCCAGTACTTC; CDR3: CASSLTFQETQYF
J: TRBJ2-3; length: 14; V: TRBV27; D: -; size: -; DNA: TGTGCCAGCAGTTGGAAGGGTTCCACAGATACGCAGTATTTT; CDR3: CASSWKGSTDTQYF
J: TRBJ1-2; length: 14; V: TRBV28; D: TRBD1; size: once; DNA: TGTGCCAGCAGTTTAGACAGGGGGGGGCTTGGCTACACCTTC; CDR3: CASSLDRGGLGYTF
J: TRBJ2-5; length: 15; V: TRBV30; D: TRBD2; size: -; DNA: TGTGCCTACATCAGGGTAGCGGGAGGTATCGGGACCCAGTACTTC; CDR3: CAYIRVAGGIGTQYF
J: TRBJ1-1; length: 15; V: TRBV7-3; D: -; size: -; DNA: TGTGCCAGCAGCGAAAACCCACAGGGGAACACTGAAGCTTTCTTT; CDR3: CASSENPQGNTEAFF
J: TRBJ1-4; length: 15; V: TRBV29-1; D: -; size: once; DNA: TGCAGCGCGGCTCCCAGTATTTCGGCTAATGAAAAACTGTTTTTT; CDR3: CSAAPSISANEKLFF
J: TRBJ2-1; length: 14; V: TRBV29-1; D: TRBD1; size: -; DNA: TGCAGCGTTGACCACAGGGGGTCGTTGAATGAGCAGTTCTTC; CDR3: CSVDHRGSLNEQFF
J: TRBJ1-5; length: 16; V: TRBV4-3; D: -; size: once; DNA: TGCGCCAGCAGCCAAGAAGTAGACAGGTTTAGTCAGCCCCAGCATTTT; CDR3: CASSQEVDRFSQPQHF
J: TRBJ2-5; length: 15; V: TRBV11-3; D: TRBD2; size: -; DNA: TGTGCCAGCAGCCCACACGGACTAGCGGGAGAGACCCAGTACTTC; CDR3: CASSPHGLAGETQYF
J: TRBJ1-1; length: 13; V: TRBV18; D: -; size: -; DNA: TGTGCCAGCTCACCGCGAAGGAACACTGAAGCTTTCTTT; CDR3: CASSPRRNTEAFF
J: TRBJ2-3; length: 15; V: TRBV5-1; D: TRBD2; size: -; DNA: TGCGCCAGCAGCTTGGCCGCGGGAGGGGCAGATACGCAGTATTTT; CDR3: CASSLAAGGADTQYF
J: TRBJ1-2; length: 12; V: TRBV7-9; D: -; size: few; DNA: TGTGCCAGCAGCTTAATGGGCTATGGCTACACCTTC; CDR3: CASSLMGYGYTF
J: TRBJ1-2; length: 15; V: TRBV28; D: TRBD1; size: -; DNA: TGTGCCAGCAGTTTGGGCAGGGGGCTCTTCTATGGCTACACCTTC; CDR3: CASSLGRGLFYGYTF
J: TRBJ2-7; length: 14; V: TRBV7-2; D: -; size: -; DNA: TGTGCCAGCACCCAAGGGCAGAGGGAATACGAGCAGTACTTC; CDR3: CASTQGQREYEQYF
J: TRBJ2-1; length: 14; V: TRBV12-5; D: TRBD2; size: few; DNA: TGTGCTAGTGGTTCGGGGACTAGCGGCGCGGGACAGTTCTTC; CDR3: CASGSGTSGAGQFF
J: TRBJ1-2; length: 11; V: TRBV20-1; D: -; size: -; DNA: TGCAGTGCTAGGGGAACAGGTGGCTACACCTTC; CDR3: CSARGTGGYTF
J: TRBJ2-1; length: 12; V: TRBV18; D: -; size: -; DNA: TGTGCCAGCTCACGGGAATACAATGAGCAGTTCTTC; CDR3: CASSREYNEQFF
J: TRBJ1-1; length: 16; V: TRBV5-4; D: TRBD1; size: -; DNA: TGTGCCAGCAGCTTGGACCGCGGACAGGGCGCGACTGAAGCTTTCTTT; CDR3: CASSLDRGQGATEAFF
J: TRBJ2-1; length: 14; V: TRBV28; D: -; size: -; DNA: TGTGCCAGCAGTTCGGCTAGCCCCTACAATGAGCAGTTCTTC; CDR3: CASSSASPYNEQFF
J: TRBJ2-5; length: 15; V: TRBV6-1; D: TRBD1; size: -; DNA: TGTGCCAGCAGTGAAGTGGGACAGATGAGGGAGACCCAGTACTTC; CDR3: CASSEVGQMRETQYF
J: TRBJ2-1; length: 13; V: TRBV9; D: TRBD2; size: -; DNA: TGTGCCTCAGGGACTAGCGGGAGCAATGAGCAGTTCTTC; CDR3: CASGTSGSNEQFF
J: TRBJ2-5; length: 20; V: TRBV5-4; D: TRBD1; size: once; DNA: TGTGCCAGCAGCTTGGCCTTGGGACAGGGGGGGTCCCAGAAACAAGAGACCCAGTACTTC; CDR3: CASSLALGQGGSQKQETQYF